Each of the 13 T cell receptor beta chains below was sequenced from the same sample in a study of PD-1 blockade in mismatch repair-deficient tumors. TCRdb's copy holds only in-frame clones and misses some; the assay was immunoSEQ multiplex PCR. Of around 120,000 clones listed, roughly 86% are singletons. The starting material was peripheral blood, obtained 44 weeks after starting pembrolizumab. The receptors come from an adult with mismatch repair-deficient cancer.

The rearrangement links TRBV5-6 to TRBJ1-2; no clear D. The CDR3 loop spans 15 amino acids. Trimming removed 4 bases from V and 4 bases from J, with 17 bases in between. CDR1 is SGHDT and CDR2 is YYEEEE in the germline V gene. For the CDR3, the DNA is TGTGCCAGCAGCCCTCACATCCCGGAGGCCTATGGCTACACCTTC. This codes for CASSPHIPEAYGYTF.

The rearrangement uses TRBV28 and TRBJ2-7, with 7 nucleotides matching TRBD2. The J segment lost 3 bases and the V segment lost 10 bases, leaving 6 bases of the junction unmatched. The CDR3 covers 12 residues. Germline assignment: CDR1 MDHEN and CDR2 SYDVKM. CDR3 in amino acids: CAIGRPYYEQYF. In nucleotides, the CDR3 is TGTGCCATCGGGAGGCCCTACTACGAGCAGTACTTC.

This rearrangement joins TRBV4-2 to TRBJ1-3; D is perhaps TRBD1 (6 bases). Trimming pared 3 bases from V and 3 bases from J, leaving 18 bases between. Germline V gene lookup returns CDR1 LGHNA and CDR2 YNFKEQ. This CDR3 has 17 amino acids. This CDR3 is CASSQDYRDRLGNTIYF. CDR3 nucleotides: TGTGCCAGCAGCCAGGACTACAGGGATCGCCTTGGAAACACCATATATTTT.

The CDR3 loop reads CASSLEGLGRESNGYTF. As DNA, the CDR3 is TGTGCCAGCAGCTTAGAGGGGTTGGGTCGCGAAAGCAATGGCTACACCTTC. The chain has TRBV11-3 and TRBJ1-2, with D hard to call. The CDR3 consists of 17 residues. V was clipped by 0 bases and J by 6 bases, with 20 bases between them. Germline V gene lookup returns CDR1 SGHNT and CDR2 YENEEA.

This clone was counted once. CDR3 sequence reads: CASTPGSSLGAFFPETQYF. In DNA, the CDR3 is TGTGCCAGCACACCCGGCAGCTCCCTGGGTGCCTTTTTTCCGGAGACCCAGTACTTC. The chain recombines TRBV7-2 with TRBJ2-5; D is undetermined. The CDR3 extends over 19 amino acids. Germline assignment: CDR1 SGHTA and CDR2 FQGNSA. Deletions cut 7 bases from V and 5 bases from J, with 32 bases between.

This clone is labeled as medium-sized (0.01 to 0.1%). The rearrangement joins TRBV11-2 to TRBJ2-2; the D is unclear. The CDR3 loop spans 14 amino acids. Per germline, CDR1 SGHAT and CDR2 FQNNGV. V was clipped by 4 bases and J by 6 bases, with 12 bases between them. CDR3 bases: TGTGCCAGCAGCTCTCTCCTAGGCGCCGGGGAGCTGTTTTTT. Residues: CASSSLLGAGELFF. The full variable domain, its missing parts supplied by reference TRBV11-2 and TRBJ2-2, is EAGVAQSPRYKIIEKRQSVAFWCNPISGHATLYWYQQILGQGPKLLIQFQNNGVVDDSQLPKDRFSAERLKGVDSTLKIQPAKLEDSAVYLCASSSLLGAGELFFGEGSRLTVL.

This clone was seen a handful of times. The chain joins TRBV28 to TRBJ2-3; perhaps TRBD1 as D (6 bases). V was shortened by 5 bases and J by 1 base, with 13 bases between the two germline ends. The CDR3 is 15 residues long. Germline V lookup: CDR1 MDHEN, CDR2 SYDVKM. CDR3 residues: CASSTGSEGTDTQYF. The CDR3 bases are TGTGCCAGCAGTACAGGGAGTGAAGGCACAGATACGCAGTATTTT.

The rearrangement links TRBV5-4 to TRBJ2-1; possibly TRBD2 for D (6 bases). CDR3 length: 14 amino acids. The V and J ends lost 4 bases and 0 bases respectively, with 8 bases between them. Germline V gene lookup returns CDR1 SGHNT and CDR2 YYREEE (reference sequence). The CDR3 loop is CASSGGNSYNEQFF. The CDR3 nucleotides read TGTGCCAGCAGCGGGGGGAACTCCTACAATGAGCAGTTCTTC.

The chain carries TRBV27 and TRBJ2-1; 8 positions agree with TRBD2. The J segment lost 4 bases and the V segment lost 7 bases, leaving 3 bases of the junction unmatched. This CDR3 has 13 residues. CDR1 MNHEY and CDR2 SMNVEV come from the germline V gene (reference sequence). The chain's CDR3 is CASKAGVYNEQFF. CDR3 in DNA: TGTGCCAGCAAAGCGGGAGTGTACAATGAGCAGTTCTTC.

The rearrangement joins TRBV11-2 to TRBJ1-1; the D gene is possibly TRBD1 (5 bases). The V end lost 6 bases, the J end lost 3 bases, and 11 bases lay between the germline ends. This CDR3 region has 13 residues. The V gene's germline CDR1 is SGHAT and CDR2 FQNNGV. The CDR3 bases are TGTGCCAGCAGTCCCCGACAGCACACTGAAGCTTTCTTT. It codes for CASSPRQHTEAFF.

The chain is built from TRBV27 and TRBJ2-5; 12 positions agree with TRBD2. The CDR3 contains 14 residues. CDR1 and CDR2 from the germline V gene are MNHEY and SMNVEV (reference sequence). J lost 4 bases, V lost 6 bases, and 3 bases had no gene match. The CDR3 here is CASRTSGSRETQYF. The DNA for the CDR3 is TGTGCCAGCAGGACTAGCGGGAGTCGAGAGACCCAGTACTTC.

V and J are TRBV7-8 and TRBJ2-1, with 12 bases fitting TRBD2. Germline CDR1 is SGHVS and CDR2 is FQNEAQ. CDR3 length: 17 residues. J lost 6 bases, V lost 2 bases, and 8 bases had no gene match. CDR3 sequence (DNA): TGTGCCAGCAGCTTATTCCTAGCGGGAGGGCCGCTCAATGAGCAGTTCTTC. It is translated as CASSLFLAGGPLNEQFF.

The gene calls are TRBV5-4 and TRBJ2-7; no firm D call. The ends were cut back, 2 bases at V and 0 bases at J, with 15 bases in the middle. CDR1 and CDR2 from the germline V gene are SGHNT and YYREEE (reference sequence). This CDR3 comprises 16 residues. CDR3 sequence (DNA): TGTGCCAGCAGCTTTGGGATGGGATCCCCCTCCTACGAGCAGTACTTC. It encodes CASSFGMGSPSYEQYF.